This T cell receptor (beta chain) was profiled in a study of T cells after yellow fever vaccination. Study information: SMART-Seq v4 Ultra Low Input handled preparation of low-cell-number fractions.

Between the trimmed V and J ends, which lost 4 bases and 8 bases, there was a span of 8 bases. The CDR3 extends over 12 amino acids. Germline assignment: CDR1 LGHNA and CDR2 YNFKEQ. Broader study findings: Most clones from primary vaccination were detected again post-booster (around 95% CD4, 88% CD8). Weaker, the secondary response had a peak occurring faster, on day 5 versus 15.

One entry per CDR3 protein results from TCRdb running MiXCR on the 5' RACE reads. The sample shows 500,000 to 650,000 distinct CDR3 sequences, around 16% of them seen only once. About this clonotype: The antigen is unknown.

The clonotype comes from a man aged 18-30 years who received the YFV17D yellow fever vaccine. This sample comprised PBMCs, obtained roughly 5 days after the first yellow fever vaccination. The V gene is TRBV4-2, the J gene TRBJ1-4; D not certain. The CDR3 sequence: CASSPLAEKLFF. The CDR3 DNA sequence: TGTGCCAGCAGCCCCCTGGCCGAAAAACTGTTTTTT.